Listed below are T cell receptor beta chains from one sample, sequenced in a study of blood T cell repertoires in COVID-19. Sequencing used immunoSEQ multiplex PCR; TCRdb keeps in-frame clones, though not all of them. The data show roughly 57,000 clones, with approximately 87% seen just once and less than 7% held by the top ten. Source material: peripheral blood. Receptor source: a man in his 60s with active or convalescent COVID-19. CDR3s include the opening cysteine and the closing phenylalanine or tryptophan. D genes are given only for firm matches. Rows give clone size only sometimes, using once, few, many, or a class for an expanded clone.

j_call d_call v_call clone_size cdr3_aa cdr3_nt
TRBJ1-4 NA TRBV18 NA CASSAQVKDEKLFF TGTGCCAGCTCAGCTCAGGTGAAAGACGAAAAACTGTTTTTT
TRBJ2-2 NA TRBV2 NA CASRRLNTGELFF TGTGCCAGCAGGCGTCTGAACACCGGGGAGCTGTTTTTT
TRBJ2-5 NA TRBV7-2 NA CASSLDKTSQETQYF TGTGCCAGCAGCTTAGACAAAACCTCCCAAGAGACCCAGTACTTC
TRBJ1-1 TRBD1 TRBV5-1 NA CASSTDRATTEAFF TGCGCCAGCAGCACCGACAGGGCCACCACTGAAGCTTTCTTT
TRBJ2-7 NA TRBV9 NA CASSVGPTLYEQYF TGTGCCAGCAGCGTTGGCCCGACTCTCTACGAGCAGTACTTC
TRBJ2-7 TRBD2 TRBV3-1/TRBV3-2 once CASSRTLAGTYEQYF TGTGCCAGCAGCCGCACACTAGCGGGGACTTACGAGCAGTACTTC
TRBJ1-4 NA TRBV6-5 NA CASSSPGYNEKLFF TGTGCCAGCAGTTCTCCAGGGTATAATGAAAAACTGTTTTTT
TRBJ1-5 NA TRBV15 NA CATSRVGGPNQPQHF TGTGCCACCAGCAGAGTCGGGGGACCGAATCAGCCCCAGCATTTT
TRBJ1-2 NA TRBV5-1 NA CASSLAGVGYGYTF TGCGCCAGCAGCTTGGCAGGGGTCGGCTATGGCTACACCTTC
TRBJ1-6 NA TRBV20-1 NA CSASPGGVNSPLHF TGCAGTGCTAGTCCAGGAGGCGTGAATTCACCCCTCCACTTT
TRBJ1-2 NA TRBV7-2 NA CASSLERNYGYTF TGTGCCAGCAGCTTAGAGCGTAACTATGGCTACACCTTC
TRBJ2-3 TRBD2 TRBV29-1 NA CSVGPAGGGTDTQYF TGCAGCGTTGGTCCAGCGGGGGGCGGCACAGATACGCAGTATTTT
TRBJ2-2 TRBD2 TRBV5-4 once CASSLVGGRGTGELFF TGTGCCAGCAGCTTGGTCGGCGGGAGAGGGACCGGGGAGCTGTTTTTT
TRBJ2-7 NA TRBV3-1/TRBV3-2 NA CASSQARGYEQYF TGTGCCAGCAGCCAAGCTCGGGGTTACGAGCAGTACTTC
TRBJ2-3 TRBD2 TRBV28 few CASSPIAGEDADTQYF TGTGCCAGCAGCCCCATCGCGGGAGAGGATGCAGATACGCAGTATTTT
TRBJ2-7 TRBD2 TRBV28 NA CASSTPGTNRYEQYF TGTGCCAGCAGCACCCCCGGGACTAATAGATACGAGCAGTACTTC
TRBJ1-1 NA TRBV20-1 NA CSASTNRGMGEAFF TGCAGTGCCAGTACTAACCGGGGGATGGGTGAAGCTTTCTTT
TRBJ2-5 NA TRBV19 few CASSTRQVGQETQYF TGTGCCAGTAGTACCCGACAGGTGGGCCAAGAGACCCAGTACTTC
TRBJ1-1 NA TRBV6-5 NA CASSRGQTNTEAFF TGTGCCAGCAGTCGCGGACAGACGAACACTGAAGCTTTCTTT
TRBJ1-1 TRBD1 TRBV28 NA CASSLLDRGTEAFF TGTGCCAGCAGTTTACTTGACAGGGGCACTGAAGCTTTCTTT
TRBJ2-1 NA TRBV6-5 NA CASTPTSRPYNEQFF TGTGCCAGCACTCCAACTAGTCGTCCCTACAATGAGCAGTTCTTC
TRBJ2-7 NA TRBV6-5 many CASSLGGGNEQYF TGTGCCAGCAGCTTAGGCGGAGGGAACGAGCAGTACTTC
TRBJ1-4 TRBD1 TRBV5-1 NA CASSSGQGNEKLFF TGCGCCAGCAGCTCAGGACAGGGTAATGAAAAACTGTTTTTT
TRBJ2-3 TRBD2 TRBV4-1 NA CASSQGTSGGPLRSDTQYF TGCGCCAGCAGCCAAGGGACTAGCGGGGGTCCGCTCCGCTCAGATACGCAGTATTTT
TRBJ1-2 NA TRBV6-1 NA CASSEARAGSYGYTF TGTGCCAGCAGTGAGGCCAGGGCGGGATCCTATGGCTACACCTTC
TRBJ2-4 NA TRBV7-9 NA CASSLALGLAKNIQYF TGTGCCAGCAGCTTAGCCCTTGGACTAGCCAAAAACATTCAGTACTTC
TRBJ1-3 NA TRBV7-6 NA CASSLEPEGVGGNTIYF TGTGCCAGCAGCTTGGAGCCTGAGGGGGTTGGCGGAAACACCATATATTTT
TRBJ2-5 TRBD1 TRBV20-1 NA CSARDRGRGETQYF TGCAGTGCTCGTGACAGGGGGCGCGGGGAGACCCAGTACTTC
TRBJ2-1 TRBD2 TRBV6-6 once CASSSNRLAANEQFF TGTGCCAGCAGTTCCAACCGACTAGCGGCTAATGAGCAGTTCTTC
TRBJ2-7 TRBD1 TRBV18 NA CASSPGTASYEQYF TGTGCCAGCTCCCCCGGGACAGCTTCCTACGAGCAGTACTTC
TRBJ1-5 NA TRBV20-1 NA CSASSGDDQPQHF TGCAGTGCTAGTTCCGGGGATGATCAGCCCCAGCATTTT
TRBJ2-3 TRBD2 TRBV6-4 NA CASSVAGAGTDTQYF TGTGCCAGCAGTGTAGCGGGGGCGGGAACAGATACGCAGTATTTT
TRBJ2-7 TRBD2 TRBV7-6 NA CASSLAASGVYEQYF TGTGCCAGCAGCTTAGCGGCTAGCGGGGTCTACGAGCAGTACTTC
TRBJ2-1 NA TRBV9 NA CASSAQELVSDEQFF TGTGCCAGCAGCGCCCAAGAGCTGGTAAGTGATGAGCAGTTCTTC
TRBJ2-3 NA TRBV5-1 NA CASSLVGRVTDTQYF TGCGCCAGCAGCTTGGTAGGCAGGGTGACAGATACGCAGTATTTT
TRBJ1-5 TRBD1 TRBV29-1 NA CSVEGIGQGAFYSNQPQHF TGCAGCGTTGAGGGTATAGGACAGGGTGCTTTTTATAGCAATCAGCCCCAGCATTTT
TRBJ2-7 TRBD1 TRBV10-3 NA CAISGKQGVSYEQYF TGTGCCATCAGTGGGAAACAGGGGGTTTCCTACGAGCAGTACTTC
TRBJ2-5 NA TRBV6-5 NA CASSYSKVSGLETQYF TGTGCCAGCAGTTACTCGAAAGTTTCAGGGCTTGAGACCCAGTACTTC
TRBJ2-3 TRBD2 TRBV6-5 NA CASSFGGSGRTDTQYF TGTGCCAGCAGTTTTGGAGGGAGCGGGAGGACAGATACGCAGTATTTT
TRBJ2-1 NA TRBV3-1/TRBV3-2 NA CASSRGASRSYNEQFF TGTGCCAGCAGCCGCGGGGCCTCTCGCTCCTACAATGAGCAGTTCTTC
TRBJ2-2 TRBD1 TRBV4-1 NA CASSQEVSRGQTGELFF TGCGCCAGCAGCCAAGAGGTGTCCAGGGGGCAAACCGGGGAGCTGTTTTTT
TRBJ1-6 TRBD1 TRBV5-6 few CASSRDRAQLPLHF TGTGCCAGCAGCCGTGACAGGGCCCAACTCCCCCTCCACTTT
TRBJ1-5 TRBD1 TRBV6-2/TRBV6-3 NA CASSKSRTGRSNQPQHF TGTGCCAGCAGCAAAAGCAGGACAGGTAGAAGCAATCAGCCCCAGCATTTT
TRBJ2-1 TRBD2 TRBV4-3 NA CASSQARTSGGASDEQFF TGCGCCAGCAGCCAAGCTCGGACTAGCGGGGGGGCAAGCGATGAGCAGTTCTTC
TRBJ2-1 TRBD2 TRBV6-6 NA CASSTRAGVVNEQFF TGTGCCAGCAGTACCCGAGCGGGAGTAGTTAATGAGCAGTTCTTC
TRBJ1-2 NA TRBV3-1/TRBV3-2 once CASSMNQGSDGGYTF TGTGCCAGCAGCATGAATCAGGGATCAGATGGGGGCTACACCTTC
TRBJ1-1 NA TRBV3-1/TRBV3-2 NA CASSQGEQGVLAFF TGTGCCAGCAGCCAAGGAGAACAGGGAGTTTTGGCTTTCTTT
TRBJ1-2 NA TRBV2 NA CASTRREGSFLSNYGYTF TGTGCCAGCACCCGCCGAGAGGGCAGTTTCCTATCTAACTATGGCTACACCTTC
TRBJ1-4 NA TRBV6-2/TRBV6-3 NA CASSRQALRDEKLFF TGTGCCAGCAGCCGACAGGCTCTTCGGGATGAAAAACTGTTTTTT
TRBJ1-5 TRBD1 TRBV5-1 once CASSLQGDRNQPQHF TGCGCCAGCAGCCTCCAAGGGGACAGAAATCAGCCCCAGCATTTT
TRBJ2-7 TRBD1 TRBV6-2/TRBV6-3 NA CASSRGTGAKQYF TGTGCCAGCAGTCGCGGGACAGGAGCAAAGCAGTACTTC
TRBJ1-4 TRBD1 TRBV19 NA CASSVGQGGEKLFF TGTGCCAGTAGTGTCGGACAGGGGGGGGAAAAACTGTTTTTT
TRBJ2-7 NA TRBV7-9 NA CASSLTGYEQYF TGTGCCAGCAGCTTGACAGGTTACGAGCAGTACTTC